The present entry profiles one TCR beta chain with its context. These data originate in a study of cytomegalovirus exposure and HLA in healthy donors. V was shortened by 7 bases and J by 2 bases, with 8 bases between the two germline ends. This CDR3 is built from 12 residues. The germline V gene encodes CDR1 MDHEN and CDR2 SYDVKM. In the PCR, 60 Vbeta and 13 Jbeta primers were used. Data came from immunoSEQ multiplex PCR; TCRdb stores just in-frame clones and leaves some out. The sample table sets out 38,000 or so clones. The chain uses TRBV28 and TRBJ2-5; a possible D gene is TRBD2 (5 bases). Sequenced: PBMCs. This sequence was found in a middle-aged man in good health and CMV-seropositive. The CDR3 sequence: CASKEGQETQYF. CDR3 in DNA: TGTGCCAGCAAAGAGGGTCAAGAGACCCAGTACTTC.